This T cell receptor beta chain was retrieved from a study of T cells in Graves' hyperthyroidism and ophthalmopathy. At least ten counts were recorded for this clonotype. There were TCR beta CDR3 regions amplified from RNA transcripts. HTBI primers were employed in a first-round RT-PCR of the TCR CDR3. In TCRdb, the multiplex PCR reads were re-called with MiXCR into one record per CDR3 protein. The sample shows around 300,000 distinct CDR3 sequences, roughly 15% of them seen only once. This TCR was sampled from a middle-aged woman with Graves' ophthalmopathy. The sample was blood.

CDR3 in amino acids: CSASRRQESMNTEAFF. Written as DNA, the CDR3 is TGCAGTGCTAGTCGCCGACAGGAAAGCATGAACACTGAAGCTTTCTTT. The gene calls are TRBV20-1 and TRBJ1-1; D is possibly TRBD1 (6 bases). Germline CDR1 reads DFQATT; CDR2 reads SNEGSKA (reference sequence). V was trimmed by 3 bases and J by 0 bases, leaving 17 bases between them. This CDR3 comprises 16 residues.